The 9 T cell receptor beta chains given below trace back to one sample, sequenced in a study of CD8+ T cells in alopecia areata. Extraction and reverse transcription of RNA yielded cDNA as the sequencing template. Generated by immunoSEQ multiplex PCR, the TCRdb table keeps only in-frame clones and is missing some. Singletons are absent from the sample, which has 200,000 to 300,000 clones. Separation of pooled cutaneous lymph node cells was by sorting with CD4, CD8alpha, NKG2D, NKG2ACE and other markers. Sequencing input: CD4+ T cells sorted from a lymph node. Receptor source: a C3H/HeJ mouse with alopecia areata. For this strain, the MHC haplotype corresponds to H2-k.

This clone appeared many times. Gene labels here are mouse ones. With the read ending 4 residues before the CDR3 end, the germline J gene is used to fill in that end. This sample includes further DNA sequences coding for the same CDR3. This chain connects TRBV17 to TRBJ2-2; 9 nucleotides agree with TRBD2. Germline V lookup: CDR1 MNHDT, CDR2 YYDKIL. The length of the CDR3 is 15 residues. Trimming took 4 bases from V and 2 from J; bases not matched to a gene: 2. The CDR3 here is CASSTGGDNTGQLYF. The sequenced part of the CDR3 DNA is TGTGCTAGCAGTACTGGGGGGGATAACACCGGG. Filled out from reference TRBV17 and TRBJ2-2, the complete variable domain reads DTTVKQNPRYKLARVGKPVNLICSQTMNHDTMYWYQKKPNQAPKLLLFYYDKILNREADTFEKFQSSRPNNSFCSLYIGSAGLEYSAMYLCASSTGGDNTGQLYFGEGSKLTVL.

Concerning this clone itself: The gene symbols are mouse symbols. The read halts 4 residues ahead of the CDR3 end, with the missing end drawn from the germline J gene. The rearrangement joins TRBV3 to TRBJ2-5; 12 bases match TRBD2. The CDR3 has 15 amino acids. The V gene's germline CDR1 is SNHLY and CDR2 FYNGKV (reference sequence). The CDR3 bases that were read are TGTGCCAGCAGACGACTGGGGGGGCGTGGAGAC. Translated: CASRRLGGRGD. The CDR3 in full is CASRRLGGRGDTQYF.

Concerning this clone: Genes and germline come from the mouse. Sequencing ends 4 residues short of the CDR3 end; the germline J gene provides the rest. This CDR3 is also generated by other DNA sequences in the sample. The chain has TRBV31 and TRBJ2-5; D is unresolved. The CDR3 spans 12 residues. The V and J ends lost 4 bases and 0 bases respectively, with 5 bases between them. The germline V gene encodes CDR1 GKSSPN and CDR2 SITVG. The CDR3 bases that were read are TGTGCCTGGATGGGTAACCAAGAC. This gives the protein CAWMGNQD. The full CDR3 reads CAWMGNQDTQYF.

This clone occurred a few times. Mouse gene names and germline throughout. The read comes to an end 4 residues before the CDR3 does, leaving the germline J gene to fill in the end. This chain joins TRBV13-3 and TRBJ2-5; D is unresolved. This CDR3 spans 11 amino acids. The germline V gene encodes CDR1 NNHDY and CDR2 SYVADS. This CDR3 is CASSNKDTQYF. The DNA read from the CDR3 is TGTGCCAGCAGTAACAAAGAC.

For this clone: The gene symbols are mouse symbols. The read gets to within 4 residues of the CDR3 end, and the germline J gene fills in the rest. This CDR3 is also generated by other DNA sequences in the sample. The chain is built from TRBV1 and TRBJ2-2; 8 nucleotides match TRBD2. After removal of 3 bases from V and 0 bases from J, the junction contained 0 bases not matched to a gene. The CDR3 length is 15 residues. Looked up from germline, CDR1 is NSQYPW and CDR2 is LRSPGD (reference sequence). CDR3 loop: CTCSADWANTGQLYF. The part of the CDR3 DNA that was read is TGCACCTGCAGTGCGGACTGGGCAAACACCGGG.

This clone was recorded many times. Gene and germline names: mouse. The missing CDR3 end, 4 residues past where the read stops, is filled in from the germline J gene. Distinct nucleotide sequences in the sample also encode this CDR3. The chain is built from TRBV13-1 and TRBJ2-7, with D possibly TRBD1 on 5 matching bases. V was pared by 4 bases and J by 0 bases, with 11 bases between. CDR1 NSHNY and CDR2 SYGAGN come from the germline V gene. CDR3 length: 14 amino acids. The CDR3: CASSLSGSSYEQYF. The sequenced CDR3 bases are TGTGCCAGCAGTCTCTCAGGGTCCTCCTAT.

This clone was detected ten times or more. Mouse gene names and germline throughout. The CDR3 is cut off 4 residues early in the read; its end comes from the germline J gene. Additional DNA sequences in this sample encode the identical CDR3. The chain carries TRBV13-1 and TRBJ2-5; D is ambiguous. The germline V gene has CDR1 NSHNY and CDR2 SYGAGN. The V end lost 2 bases, the J end lost 0 bases, and 4 bases lay between the germline ends. This CDR3 comprises 13 residues. The CDR3 spells CASSDRNQDTQYF. The CDR3 bases that were read are TGTGCCAGCAGTGACAGAAACCAAGAC.

The sample holds a few counts of this clone. Gene names refer to mouse genes. The CDR3 is cut off 4 residues early in the read; its end comes from the germline J gene. This chain uses TRBV13-3 with TRBJ2-4; D possibly corresponds to TRBD1 (7 bases). V was shortened by 0 bases and J by 0 bases, with 11 bases between the two germline ends. The CDR3 sequence is 16 residues long. The V gene's germline CDR1 is NNHDY and CDR2 SYVADS. CDR3 residues: CASSDARGPSQNTLYF. The covered CDR3 bases are TGTGCCAGCAGTGATGCAAGGGGGCCTAGTCAAAAC.

Concerning this clone: Any gene name here is a mouse gene name. The read gets to within 4 residues of the CDR3 end, and the germline J gene fills in the rest. V is TRBV19 and J is TRBJ2-2; D unresolved. The ends were cut back, 2 bases at V and 5 bases at J, with 7 bases in the middle. This CDR3 has 13 residues. Germline V gene data show CDR1 as FNHDT and CDR2 as SITEND (reference sequence). CDR3 bases read: TGTGCCAGCAGTATTCACAGAACCGGG. It yields the protein CASSIHRTG. The full CDR3 sequence reads CASSIHRTGQLYF.